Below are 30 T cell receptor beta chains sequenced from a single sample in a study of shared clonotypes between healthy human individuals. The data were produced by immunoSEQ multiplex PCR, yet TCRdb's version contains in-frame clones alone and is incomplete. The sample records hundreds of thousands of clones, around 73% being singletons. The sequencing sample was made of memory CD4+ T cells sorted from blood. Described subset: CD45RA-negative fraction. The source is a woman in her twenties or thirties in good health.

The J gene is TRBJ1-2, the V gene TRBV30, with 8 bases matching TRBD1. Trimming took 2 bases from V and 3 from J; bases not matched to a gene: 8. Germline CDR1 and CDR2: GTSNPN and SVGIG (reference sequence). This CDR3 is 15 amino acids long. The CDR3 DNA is TGTGCCTGGAGTACTACAGGGGGACTTGACTATGGCTACACCTTC. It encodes CAWSTTGGLDYGYTF.

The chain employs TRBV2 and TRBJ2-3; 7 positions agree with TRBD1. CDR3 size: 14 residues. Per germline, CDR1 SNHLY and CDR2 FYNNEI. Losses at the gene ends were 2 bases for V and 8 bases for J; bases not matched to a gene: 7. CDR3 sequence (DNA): TGTGCCAGCAGTGAAAACAGGGGCGGCGGTACGCAGTATTTT. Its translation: CASSENRGGGTQYF.

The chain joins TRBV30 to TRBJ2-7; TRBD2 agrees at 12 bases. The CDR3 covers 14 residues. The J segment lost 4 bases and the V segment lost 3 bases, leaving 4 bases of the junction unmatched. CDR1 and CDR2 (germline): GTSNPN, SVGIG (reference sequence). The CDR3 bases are TGTGCCTGGAGAACTAGCGGGAGGACTTACGAGCAGTACTTC. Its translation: CAWRTSGRTYEQYF. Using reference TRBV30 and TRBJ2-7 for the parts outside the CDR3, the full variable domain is SQTIHQWPATLVQPVGSPLSLECTVEGTSNPNLYWYRQAAGRGLQLLFYSVGIGQISSEVPQNLSASRPQDRQFILSSKKLLLSDSGFYLCAWRTSGRTYEQYFGPGTRLTVT.

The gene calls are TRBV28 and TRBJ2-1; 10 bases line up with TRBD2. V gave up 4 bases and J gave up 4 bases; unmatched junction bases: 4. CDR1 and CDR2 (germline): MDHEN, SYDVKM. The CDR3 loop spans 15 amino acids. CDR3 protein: CASSYLAGAYNEQFF. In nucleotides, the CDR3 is TGTGCCAGCAGTTACCTAGCGGGAGCATACAATGAGCAGTTCTTC.

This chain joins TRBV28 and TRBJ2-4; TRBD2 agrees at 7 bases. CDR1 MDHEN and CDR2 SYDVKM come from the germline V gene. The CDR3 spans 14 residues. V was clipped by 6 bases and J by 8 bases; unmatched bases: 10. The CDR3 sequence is CASRPQGRGDIQYF. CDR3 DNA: TGTGCCAGCAGGCCGCAAGGCCGGGGGGACATTCAGTACTTC.

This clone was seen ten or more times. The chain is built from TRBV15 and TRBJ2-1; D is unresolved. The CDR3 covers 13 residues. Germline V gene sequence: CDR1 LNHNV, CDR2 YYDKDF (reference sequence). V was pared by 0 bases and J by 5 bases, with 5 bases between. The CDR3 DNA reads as TGTGCCACCAGCAGAGACCTGGACAATGAGCAGTTCTTC. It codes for CATSRDLDNEQFF.

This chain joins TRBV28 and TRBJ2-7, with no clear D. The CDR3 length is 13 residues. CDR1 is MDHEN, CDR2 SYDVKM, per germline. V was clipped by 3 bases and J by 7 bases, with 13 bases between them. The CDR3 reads CASSFNLAWEQYF. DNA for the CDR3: TGTGCCAGCAGTTTCAATTTGGCGTGGGAGCAGTACTTC.

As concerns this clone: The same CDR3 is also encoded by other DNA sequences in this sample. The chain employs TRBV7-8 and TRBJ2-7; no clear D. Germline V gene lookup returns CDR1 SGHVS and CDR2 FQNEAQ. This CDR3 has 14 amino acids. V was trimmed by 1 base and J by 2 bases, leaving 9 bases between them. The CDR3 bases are TGTGCCAGCAGCTTAGTATCCGGCCCCTACGAGCAGTACTTC. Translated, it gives CASSLVSGPYEQYF. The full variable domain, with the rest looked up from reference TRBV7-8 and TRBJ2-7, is GAGVSQSPRYKVAKRGQDVALRCDPISGHVSLFWYQQALGQGPEFLTYFQNEAQLDKSGLPSDRFFAERPEGSVSTLKIQRTQQEDSAVYLCASSLVSGPYEQYFGPGTRLTVT.

This CDR3 reads CASSLEASGWDEQFF. The CDR3 nucleotides are TGTGCCAGCAGCTTAGAGGCTAGCGGGTGGGATGAGCAGTTCTTC. The chain joins TRBV7-2 to TRBJ2-1; TRBD2 matches 8 bases. The V gene's germline CDR1 is SGHTA and CDR2 FQGNSA. After removal of 1 base from V and 8 bases from J, the junction contained 7 bases not matched to a gene. This CDR3 comprises 15 residues. Full variable domain (outside the CDR3, taken from reference TRBV7-2 and TRBJ2-1): GAGVSQSPSNKVTEKGKDVELRCDPISGHTALYWYRQSLGQGLEFLIYFQGNSAPDKSGLPSDRFSAERTGGSVSTLTIQRTQQEDSAVYLCASSLEASGWDEQFFGPGTRLTVL.

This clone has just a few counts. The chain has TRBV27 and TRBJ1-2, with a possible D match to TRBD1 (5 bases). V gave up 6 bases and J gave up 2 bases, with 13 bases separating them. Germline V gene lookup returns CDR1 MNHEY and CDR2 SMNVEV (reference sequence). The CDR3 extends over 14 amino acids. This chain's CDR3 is CASSPRRGNYGYTF. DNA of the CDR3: TGTGCCAGCAGCCCCCGAAGGGGCAACTATGGCTACACCTTC.

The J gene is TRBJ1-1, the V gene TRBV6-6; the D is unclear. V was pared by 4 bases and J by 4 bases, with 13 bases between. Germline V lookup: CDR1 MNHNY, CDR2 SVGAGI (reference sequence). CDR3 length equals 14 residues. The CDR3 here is CASSSYDTLTEAFF. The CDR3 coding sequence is TGTGCCAGCAGTTCCTATGACACACTCACTGAAGCTTTCTTT.

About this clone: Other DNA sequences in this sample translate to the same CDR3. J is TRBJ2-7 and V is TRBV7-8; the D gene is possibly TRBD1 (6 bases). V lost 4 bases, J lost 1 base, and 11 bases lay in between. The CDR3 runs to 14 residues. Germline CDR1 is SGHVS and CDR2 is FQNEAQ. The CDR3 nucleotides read TGTGCCAGCAGCTCTAAGACAGGATCCTACGAGCAGTACTTC. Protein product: CASSSKTGSYEQYF.

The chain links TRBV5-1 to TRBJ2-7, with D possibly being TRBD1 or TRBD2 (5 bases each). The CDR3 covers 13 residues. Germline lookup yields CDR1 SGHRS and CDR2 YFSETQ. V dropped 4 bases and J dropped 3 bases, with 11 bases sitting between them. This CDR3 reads CASSRGRFYEQYF. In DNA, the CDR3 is TGCGCCAGCAGCAGGGGACGGTTCTACGAGCAGTACTTC. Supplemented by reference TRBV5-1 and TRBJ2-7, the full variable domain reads KAGVTQTPRYLIKTRGQQVTLSCSPISGHRSVSWYQQTPGQGLQFLFEYFSETQRNKGNFPGRFSGRQFSNSRSEMNVSTLELGDSALYLCASSRGRFYEQYFGPGTRLTVT.

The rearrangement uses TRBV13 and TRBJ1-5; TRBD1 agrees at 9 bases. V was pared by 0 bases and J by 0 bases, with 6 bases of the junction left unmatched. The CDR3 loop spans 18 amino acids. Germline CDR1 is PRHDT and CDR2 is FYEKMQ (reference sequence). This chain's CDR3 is CASSLGRDRDYSNQPQHF. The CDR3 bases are TGTGCCAGCAGCTTAGGCCGGGACAGGGATTATAGCAATCAGCCCCAGCATTTT.

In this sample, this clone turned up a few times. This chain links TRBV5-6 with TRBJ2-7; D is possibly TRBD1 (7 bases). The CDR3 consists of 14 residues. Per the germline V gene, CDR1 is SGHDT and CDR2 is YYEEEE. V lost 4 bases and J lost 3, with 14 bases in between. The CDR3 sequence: CASSPGDRDYEQYF. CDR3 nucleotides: TGTGCCAGCAGCCCGGGGGACAGAGACTACGAGCAGTACTTC.

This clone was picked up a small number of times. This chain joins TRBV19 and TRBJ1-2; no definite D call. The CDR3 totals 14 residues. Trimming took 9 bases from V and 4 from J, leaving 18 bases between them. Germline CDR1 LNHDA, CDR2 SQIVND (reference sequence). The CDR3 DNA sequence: TGTGCCAGCGTCACGGACCGACGAGGCTATGGCTACACCTTC. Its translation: CASVTDRRGYGYTF.

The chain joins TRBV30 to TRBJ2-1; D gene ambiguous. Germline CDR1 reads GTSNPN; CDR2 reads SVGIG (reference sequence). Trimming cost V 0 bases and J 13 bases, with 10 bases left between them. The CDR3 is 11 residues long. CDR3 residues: CAWSVTTIQFF. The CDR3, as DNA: TGTGCCTGGAGTGTAACCACAATCCAGTTCTTC.

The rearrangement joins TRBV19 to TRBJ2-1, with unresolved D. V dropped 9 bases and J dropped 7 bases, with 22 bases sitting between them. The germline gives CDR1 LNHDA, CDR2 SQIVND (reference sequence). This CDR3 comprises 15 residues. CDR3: CASSNQNLVGNEQFF. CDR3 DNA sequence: TGTGCCAGCTCAAACCAAAACCTTGTGGGGAATGAGCAGTTCTTC.

CDR3: CSVTTGGFETQYF. In DNA, the CDR3 is TGCAGCGTCACAACAGGGGGCTTTGAGACCCAGTACTTC. The chain is built from TRBV29-1 and TRBJ2-5; TRBD1 agrees at 9 bases. Losses at the gene ends were 6 bases for V and 5 bases for J; bases not matched to a gene: 7. The CDR3 is made up of 13 amino acids. Germline values: CDR1 SQVTM, CDR2 ANQGSEA.

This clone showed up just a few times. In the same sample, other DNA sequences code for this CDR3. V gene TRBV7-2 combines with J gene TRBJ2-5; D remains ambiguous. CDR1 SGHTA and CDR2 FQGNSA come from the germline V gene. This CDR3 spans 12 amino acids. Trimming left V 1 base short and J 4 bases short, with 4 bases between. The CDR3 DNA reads TGTGCCAGCAGCTTAGGTAGAGAGACCCAGTACTTC. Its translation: CASSLGRETQYF.

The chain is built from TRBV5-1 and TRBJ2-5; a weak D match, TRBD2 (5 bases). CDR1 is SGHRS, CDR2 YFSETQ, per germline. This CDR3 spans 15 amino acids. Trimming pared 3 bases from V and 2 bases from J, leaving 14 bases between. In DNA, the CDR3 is TGCGCCAGCAGCTCTCTCCTCAGGACTCAAGAGACCCAGTACTTC. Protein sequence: CASSSLLRTQETQYF.

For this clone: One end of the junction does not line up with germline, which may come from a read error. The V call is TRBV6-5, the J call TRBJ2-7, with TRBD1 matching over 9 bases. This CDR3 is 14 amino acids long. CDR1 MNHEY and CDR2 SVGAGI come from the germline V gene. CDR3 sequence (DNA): TGTGCCAGCAGTAACCCCAGGACAGGGGTCGAGCGGTACTTC. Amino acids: CASSNPRTGVERYF.

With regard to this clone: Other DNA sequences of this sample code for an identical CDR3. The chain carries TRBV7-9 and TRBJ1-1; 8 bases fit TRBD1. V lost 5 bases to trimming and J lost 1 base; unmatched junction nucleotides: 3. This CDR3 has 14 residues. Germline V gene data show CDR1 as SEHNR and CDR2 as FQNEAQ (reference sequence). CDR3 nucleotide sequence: TGTGCCAGCAGCAGAGGACAGGGGAACACTGAAGCTTTCTTT. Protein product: CASSRGQGNTEAFF.

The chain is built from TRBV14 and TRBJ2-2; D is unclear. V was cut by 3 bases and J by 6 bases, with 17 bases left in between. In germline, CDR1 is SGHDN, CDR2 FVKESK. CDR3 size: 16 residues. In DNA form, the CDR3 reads TGTGCCAGCAGCCAGGGCCGGTCTAAGGGCGCCGGGGAGCTGTTTTTT. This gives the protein CASSQGRSKGAGELFF.

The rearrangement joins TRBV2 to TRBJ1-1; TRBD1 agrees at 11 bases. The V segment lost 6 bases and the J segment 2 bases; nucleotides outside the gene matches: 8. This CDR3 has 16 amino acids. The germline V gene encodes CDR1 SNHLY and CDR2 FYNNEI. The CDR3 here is CASRDRTGGLNTEAFF. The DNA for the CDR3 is TGTGCCAGCAGGGATCGGACAGGGGGCCTAAACACTGAAGCTTTCTTT.

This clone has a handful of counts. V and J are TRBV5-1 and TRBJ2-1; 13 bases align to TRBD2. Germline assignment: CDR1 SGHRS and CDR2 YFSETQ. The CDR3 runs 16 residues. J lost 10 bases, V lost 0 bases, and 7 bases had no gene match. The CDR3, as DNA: TGCGCCAGCAGCTTGGAGGCGGGACTAGCGGGATTCGAGCAGTTCTTC. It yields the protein CASSLEAGLAGFEQFF.

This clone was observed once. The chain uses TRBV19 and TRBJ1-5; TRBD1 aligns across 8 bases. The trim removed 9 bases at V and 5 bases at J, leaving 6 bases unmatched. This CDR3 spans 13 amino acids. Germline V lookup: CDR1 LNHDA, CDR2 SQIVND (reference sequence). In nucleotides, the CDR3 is TGTGCCAGCGAGGACAGGGTAGATCAGCCCCAGCATTTT. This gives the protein CASEDRVDQPQHF.

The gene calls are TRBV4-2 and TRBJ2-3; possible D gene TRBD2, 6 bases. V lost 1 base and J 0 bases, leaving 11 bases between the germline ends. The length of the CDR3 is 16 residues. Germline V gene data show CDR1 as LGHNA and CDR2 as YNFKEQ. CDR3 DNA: TGTGCCAGCAGCCAAGGGCTAGCGCAAAGCACAGATACGCAGTATTTT. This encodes CASSQGLAQSTDTQYF.

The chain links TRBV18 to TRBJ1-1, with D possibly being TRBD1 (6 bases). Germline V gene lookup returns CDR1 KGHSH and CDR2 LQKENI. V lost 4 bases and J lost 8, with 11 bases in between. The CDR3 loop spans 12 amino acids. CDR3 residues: CASSQQGEEAFF. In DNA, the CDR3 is TGTGCCAGCTCACAACAGGGAGAGGAAGCTTTCTTT.

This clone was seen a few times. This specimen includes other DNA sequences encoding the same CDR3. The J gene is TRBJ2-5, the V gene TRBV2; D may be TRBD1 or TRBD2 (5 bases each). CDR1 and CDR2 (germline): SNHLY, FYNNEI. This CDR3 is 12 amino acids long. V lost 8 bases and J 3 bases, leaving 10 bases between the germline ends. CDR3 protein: CASRDGEETQYF. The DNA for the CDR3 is TGTGCCAGCCGGGACGGAGAAGAGACCCAGTACTTC.